This T cell receptor beta chain was sequenced during a study of B cell selection in AIRE deficiency. Study observations and caveats: Patient Tconv cells held roughly 31% of Treg sequences shared by healthy donors. Of roughly 4,000 shared Treg TCRbeta sequences, over 30% were healthy-only, approximately 9% patient-only. In TCRBV usage, CDR3 length and diversity, patient Tconv and Treg cells matched healthy donors.

This table comes from immunoSEQ multiplex PCR, and its TCRdb copy is limited to in-frame clones, with some not included. Here the sample spans 28,000 or so clones, about 90% being singletons. As concerns this clone: Its antigen is unidentified.

Regulatory T cells were sorted as CD4+CD25hiCD127low/negative cells. Healthy unrelated donors supplied the control samples. This CDR3 is built from 16 residues. Per the germline V gene, CDR1 is MNHEY and CDR2 is SMNVEV (reference sequence). The chain employs TRBV27 and TRBJ2-5, with TRBD2 as a possible D gene (5 bases). The better agreement between TRBJ2-7 and the DNA end casts doubt on the J call. The receptor was isolated from a human donor in good health. Sequencing was carried out using CD4+CD25+ Tregs sorted from PBMCs. CDR3 region: CASSPLSGVSGYEQYF. The CDR3 coding sequence is TGTGCCAGCAGTCCTCTCTCCGGGGTCTCGGGCTACGAGCAGTACTTC.